The source of this T cell receptor beta chain is a study of memory CD8 T cells in hepatitis C reinfection. About the study: A couple of donors cleared primary HCV but became chronic after reinfection. The study, taken as a whole, reports: With 5 or 6 donors, public clonotype conclusions could not be definitive.

Time point meaning: late/post reinfection, 12 to 24 weeks after detection. No in vitro expansion preceded TCR sequencing of the sorted cells. The Montreal HEPCO cohort supplied donors who inject drugs. A couple of donors provided sorted CD3+ CD8+ CD45RO- naive CD8 T cells at all three reinfection time points. Of note for this clone: As yet, its antigen is unknown.

Here immunoSEQ multiplex PCR was the method, and the copy in TCRdb shows in-frame clones only, minus some. The sample lists about 46,000 clones, about 88% occurring once. The trim removed 5 bases at V and 8 bases at J, leaving 11 bases unmatched. CDR3 length: 15 amino acids. Germline loops: CDR1 MDHEN, CDR2 SYDVKM. The J gene is TRBJ1-2, the V gene TRBV28; TRBD1 matches at 10 bases. This TCR was sampled from a man between 18 and 29 years old with hepatitis C virus infection. Specimen: naive CD8+ T cells sorted from blood. The CDR3 loop is CASSPGWGQGWGYTF. In DNA, the CDR3 is TGTGCCAGCAGTCCCGGGTGGGGACAGGGGTGGGGCTACACCTTC.